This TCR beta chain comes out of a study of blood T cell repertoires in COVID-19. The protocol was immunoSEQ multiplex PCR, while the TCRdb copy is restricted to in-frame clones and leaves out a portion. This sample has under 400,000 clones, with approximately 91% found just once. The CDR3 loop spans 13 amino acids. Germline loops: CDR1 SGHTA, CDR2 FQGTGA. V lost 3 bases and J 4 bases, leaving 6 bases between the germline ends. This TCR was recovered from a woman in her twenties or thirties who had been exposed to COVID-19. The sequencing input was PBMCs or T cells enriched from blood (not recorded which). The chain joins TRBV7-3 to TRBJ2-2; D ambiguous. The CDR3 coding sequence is TGTGCCAGCAGCTTTTCCGTCACCGGGGAGCTGTTTTTT. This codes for CASSFSVTGELFF.